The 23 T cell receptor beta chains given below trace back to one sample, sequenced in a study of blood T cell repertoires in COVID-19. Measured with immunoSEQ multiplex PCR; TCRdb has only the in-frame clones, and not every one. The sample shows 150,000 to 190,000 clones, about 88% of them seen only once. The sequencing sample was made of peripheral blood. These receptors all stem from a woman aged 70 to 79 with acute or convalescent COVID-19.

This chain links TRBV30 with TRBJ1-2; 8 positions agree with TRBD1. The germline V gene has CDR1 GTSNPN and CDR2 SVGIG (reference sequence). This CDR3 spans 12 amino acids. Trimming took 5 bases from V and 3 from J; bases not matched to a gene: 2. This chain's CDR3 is CAWHRGDYGYTF. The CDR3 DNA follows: TGTGCCTGGCACAGGGGGGACTATGGCTACACCTTC.

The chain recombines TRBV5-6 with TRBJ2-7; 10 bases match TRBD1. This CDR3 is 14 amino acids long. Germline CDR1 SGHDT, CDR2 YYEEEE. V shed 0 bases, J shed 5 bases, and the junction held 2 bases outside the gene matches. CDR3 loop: CASSLGQGANEQYV. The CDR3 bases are TGTGCCAGCAGCTTGGGACAGGGGGCAAACGAGCAGTACGTC.

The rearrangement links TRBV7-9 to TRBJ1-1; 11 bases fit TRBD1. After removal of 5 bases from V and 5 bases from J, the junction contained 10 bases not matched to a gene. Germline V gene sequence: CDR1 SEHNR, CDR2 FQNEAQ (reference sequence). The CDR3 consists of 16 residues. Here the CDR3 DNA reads TGTGCCAGCAGCCAAAGGACAGGGGGCGCAGGGACTGAAGCTTTCTTT. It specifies CASSQRTGGAGTEAFF.

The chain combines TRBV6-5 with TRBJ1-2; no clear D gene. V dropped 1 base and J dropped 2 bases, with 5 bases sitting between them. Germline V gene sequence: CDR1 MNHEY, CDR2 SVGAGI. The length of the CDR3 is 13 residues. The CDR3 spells CASSYLENYGYTF. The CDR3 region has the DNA TGTGCCAGCAGTTACTTAGAGAACTATGGCTACACCTTC.

The CDR3 DNA follows: TGTGCCAGCAGCTCGACTAGACGGGGTGAAAAACTGTTTTTT. As protein: CASSSTRRGEKLFF. The chain uses TRBV7-9 and TRBJ1-4; no reliable D call. Germline V gene lookup returns CDR1 SEHNR and CDR2 FQNEAQ (reference sequence). The CDR3 runs 14 residues. V was pared by 4 bases and J by 7 bases, with 13 bases between.

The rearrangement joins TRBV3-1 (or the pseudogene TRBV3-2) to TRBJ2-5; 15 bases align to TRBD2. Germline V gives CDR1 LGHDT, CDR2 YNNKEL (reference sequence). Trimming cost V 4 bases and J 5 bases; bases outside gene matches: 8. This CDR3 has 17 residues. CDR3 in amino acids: CASSLWTSGGAAETQYF. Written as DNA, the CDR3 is TGTGCCAGCAGCCTCTGGACTAGCGGGGGGGCCGCGGAGACCCAGTACTTC.

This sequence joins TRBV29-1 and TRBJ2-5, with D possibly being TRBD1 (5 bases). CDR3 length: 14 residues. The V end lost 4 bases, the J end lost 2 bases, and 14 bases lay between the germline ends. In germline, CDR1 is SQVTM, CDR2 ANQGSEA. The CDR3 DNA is TGCAGCGTTGTGAGGCAGGGCGAACAAGAGACCCAGTACTTC. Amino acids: CSVVRQGEQETQYF.

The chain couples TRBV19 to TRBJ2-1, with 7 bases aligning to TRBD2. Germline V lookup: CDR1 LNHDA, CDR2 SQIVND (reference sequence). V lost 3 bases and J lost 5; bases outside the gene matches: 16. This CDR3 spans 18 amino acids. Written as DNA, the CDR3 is TGTGCCAGTAGTATGCCGACGATCGGGGCGGGGGAAAACAATGAGCAGTTCTTC. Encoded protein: CASSMPTIGAGENNEQFF.

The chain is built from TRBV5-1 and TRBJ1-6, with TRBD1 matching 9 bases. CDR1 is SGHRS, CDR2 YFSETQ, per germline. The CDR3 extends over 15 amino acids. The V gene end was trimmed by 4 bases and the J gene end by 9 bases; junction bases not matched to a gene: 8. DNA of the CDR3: TGCGCCAGCAGCCAGGGACAGGGAATTAGTTCACCCCTCCACTTT. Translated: CASSQGQGISSPLHF.

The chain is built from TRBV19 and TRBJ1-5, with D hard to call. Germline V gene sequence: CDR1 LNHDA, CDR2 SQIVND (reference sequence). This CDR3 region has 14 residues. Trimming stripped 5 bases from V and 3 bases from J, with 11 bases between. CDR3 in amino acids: CASSPRVSNQPQHF. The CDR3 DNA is TGTGCCAGTAGTCCCCGGGTGTCCAATCAGCCCCAGCATTTT.

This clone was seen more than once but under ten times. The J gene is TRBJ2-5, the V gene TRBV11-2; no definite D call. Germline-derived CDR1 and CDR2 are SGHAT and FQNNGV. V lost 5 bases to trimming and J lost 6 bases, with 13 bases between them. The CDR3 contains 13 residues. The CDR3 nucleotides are TGTGCCAGCAGCGCCTCTGAGGTCCAGACCCAGTACTTC. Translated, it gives CASSASEVQTQYF.

The CDR3 DNA reads TGCAGAGAACAGGCAACTAATGAAAAACTGTTTTTT. Protein sequence: CREQATNEKLFF. V usage is TRBV29-1 and J usage is TRBJ1-4; D might be TRBD1 (5 bases). Germline V gene data show CDR1 as SQVTM and CDR2 as ANQGSEA. This CDR3 region has 12 residues.

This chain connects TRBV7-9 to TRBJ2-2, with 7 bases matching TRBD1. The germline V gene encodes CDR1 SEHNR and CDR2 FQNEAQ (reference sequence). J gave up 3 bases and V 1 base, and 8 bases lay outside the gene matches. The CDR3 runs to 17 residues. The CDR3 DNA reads TGTGCCAGCAGCTTAGTAAAAAAGGGGGCGGACACCGGGGAGCTGTTTTTT. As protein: CASSLVKKGADTGELFF.

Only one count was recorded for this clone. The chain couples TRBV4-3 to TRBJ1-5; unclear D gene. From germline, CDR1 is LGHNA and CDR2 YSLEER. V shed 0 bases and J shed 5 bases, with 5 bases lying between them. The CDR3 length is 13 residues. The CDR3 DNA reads TGCGCCAGCAGCCAAGATCTTGATCAGCCCCAGCATTTT. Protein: CASSQDLDQPQHF.

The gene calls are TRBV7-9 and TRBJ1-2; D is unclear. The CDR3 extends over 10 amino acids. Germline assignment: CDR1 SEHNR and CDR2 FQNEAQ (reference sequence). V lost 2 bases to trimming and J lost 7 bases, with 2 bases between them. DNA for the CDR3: TGTGCCAGCAGCTTACGTGGCTACACCTTC. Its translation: CASSLRGYTF.

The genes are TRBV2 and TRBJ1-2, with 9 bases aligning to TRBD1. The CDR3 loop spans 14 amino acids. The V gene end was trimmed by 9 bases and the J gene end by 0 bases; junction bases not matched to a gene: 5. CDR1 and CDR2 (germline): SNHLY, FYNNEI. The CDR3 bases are TGTGCCAGTTCACAGGGGGCGACTAACTATGGCTACACCTTC. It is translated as CASSQGATNYGYTF.

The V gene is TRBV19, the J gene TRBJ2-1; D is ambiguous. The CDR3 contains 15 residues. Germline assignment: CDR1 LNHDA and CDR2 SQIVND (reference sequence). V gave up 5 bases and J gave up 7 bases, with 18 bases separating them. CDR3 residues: CASSPLAALSNEQFF. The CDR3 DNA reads TGTGCCAGTAGTCCTTTAGCTGCCCTATCAAATGAGCAGTTCTTC.

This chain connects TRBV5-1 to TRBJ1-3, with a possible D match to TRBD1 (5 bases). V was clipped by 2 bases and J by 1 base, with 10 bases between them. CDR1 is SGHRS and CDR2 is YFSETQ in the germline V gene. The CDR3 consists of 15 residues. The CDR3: CASSFGGESGNTIYF. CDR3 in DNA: TGCGCCAGCAGCTTCGGGGGGGAGTCTGGAAACACCATATATTTT. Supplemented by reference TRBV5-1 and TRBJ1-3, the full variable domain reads KAGVTQTPRYLIKTRGQQVTLSCSPISGHRSVSWYQQTPGQGLQFLFEYFSETQRNKGNFPGRFSGRQFSNSRSEMNVSTLELGDSALYLCASSFGGESGNTIYFGEGSWLTVV.

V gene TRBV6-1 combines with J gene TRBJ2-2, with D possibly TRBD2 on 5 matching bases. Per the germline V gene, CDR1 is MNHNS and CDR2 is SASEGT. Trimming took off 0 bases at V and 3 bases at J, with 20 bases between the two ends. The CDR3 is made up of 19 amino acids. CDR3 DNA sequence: TGTGCCAGCAGTGAAGCGCTATATAGGTGGGCAGCGGACACCGGGGAGCTGTTTTTT. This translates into CASSEALYRWAADTGELFF.

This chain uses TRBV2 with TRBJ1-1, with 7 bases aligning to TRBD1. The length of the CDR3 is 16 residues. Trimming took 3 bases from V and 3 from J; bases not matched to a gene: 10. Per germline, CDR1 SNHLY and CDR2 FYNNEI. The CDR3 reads CASSELSDRVYTEAFF. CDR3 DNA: TGTGCCAGCAGTGAGCTTAGCGACAGGGTGTACACTGAAGCTTTCTTT.

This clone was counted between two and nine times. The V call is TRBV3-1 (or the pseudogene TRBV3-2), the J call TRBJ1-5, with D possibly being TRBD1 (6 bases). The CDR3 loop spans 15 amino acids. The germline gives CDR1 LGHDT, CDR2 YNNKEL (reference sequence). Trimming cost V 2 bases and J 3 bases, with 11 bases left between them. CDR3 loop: CASSQTTGTNQPQHF. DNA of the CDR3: TGTGCCAGCAGCCAAACTACAGGGACCAATCAGCCCCAGCATTTT.

This chain's CDR3 is CASSIEPQGFYNSPLHF. The CDR3 DNA reads TGTGCCAGTAGTATAGAACCACAGGGGTTCTATAATTCACCCCTCCACTTT. The chain has TRBV19 and TRBJ1-6; 7 bases are a match to TRBD1. The V and J ends lost 0 bases and 3 bases, in that order; junction bases with no gene match: 5. Looked up from germline, CDR1 is LNHDA and CDR2 is SQIVND (reference sequence). The CDR3 is 17 amino acids.

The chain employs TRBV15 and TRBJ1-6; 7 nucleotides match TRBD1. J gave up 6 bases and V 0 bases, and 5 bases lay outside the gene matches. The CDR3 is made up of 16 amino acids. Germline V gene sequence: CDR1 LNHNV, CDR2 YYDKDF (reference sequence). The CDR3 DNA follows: TGTGCCACCAGCAGAGATCCTGGGACAGCTAATTCACCCCTCCACTTT. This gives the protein CATSRDPGTANSPLHF.